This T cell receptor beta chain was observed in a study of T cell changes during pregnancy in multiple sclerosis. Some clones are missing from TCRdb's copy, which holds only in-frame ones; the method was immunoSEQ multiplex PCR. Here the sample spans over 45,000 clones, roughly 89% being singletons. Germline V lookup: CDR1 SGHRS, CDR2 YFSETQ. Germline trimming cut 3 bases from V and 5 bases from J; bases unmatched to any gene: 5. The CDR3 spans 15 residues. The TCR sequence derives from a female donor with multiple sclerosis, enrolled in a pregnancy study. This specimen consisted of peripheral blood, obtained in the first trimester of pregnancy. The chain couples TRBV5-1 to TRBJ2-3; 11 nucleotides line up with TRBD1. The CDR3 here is CASSWRGQGEDTQYF. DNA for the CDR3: TGCGCCAGCAGCTGGAGGGGACAGGGGGAAGATACGCAGTATTTT.